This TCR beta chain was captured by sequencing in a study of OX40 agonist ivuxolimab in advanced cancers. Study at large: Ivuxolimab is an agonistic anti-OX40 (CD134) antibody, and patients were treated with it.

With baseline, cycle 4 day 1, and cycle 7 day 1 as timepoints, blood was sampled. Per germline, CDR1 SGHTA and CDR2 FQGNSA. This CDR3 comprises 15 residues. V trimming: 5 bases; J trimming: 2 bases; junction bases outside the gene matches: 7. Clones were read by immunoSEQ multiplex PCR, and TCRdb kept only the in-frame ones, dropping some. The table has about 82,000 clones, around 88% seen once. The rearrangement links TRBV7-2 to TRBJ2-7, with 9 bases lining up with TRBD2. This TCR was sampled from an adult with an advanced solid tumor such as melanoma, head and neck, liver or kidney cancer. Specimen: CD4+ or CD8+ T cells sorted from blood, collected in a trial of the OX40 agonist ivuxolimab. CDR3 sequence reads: CASSAPGLAAYEQYF. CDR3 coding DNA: TGTGCCAGCAGCGCCCCGGGACTAGCAGCCTACGAGCAGTACTTC. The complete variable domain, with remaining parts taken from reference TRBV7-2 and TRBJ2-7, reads GAGVSQSPSNKVTEKGKDVELRCDPISGHTALYWYRQSLGQGLEFLIYFQGNSAPDKSGLPSDRFSAERTGGSVSTLTIQRTQQEDSAVYLCASSAPGLAAYEQYFGPGTRLTVT.